This T cell receptor (beta chain) was documented in a study of blood T cells in healthy people across ages. Study-wide points: While age rose, TCR beta diversity per million T cells dropped in a roughly linear way.

To note about this clonotype: The antigen is undetermined. A junction end diverges from the germline sequence, so it may reflect a read error.

A J-beta primer mix and a sample-barcoded 5' primer were used in a second PCR of roughly 7 to 12 cycles. From the 5' RACE reads, TCRdb called clonotypes with MiXCR, one entry per CDR3 protein. The sample lists 1.5 million to 2 million distinct CDR3 sequences; 25% to 30% were seen once. The material sequenced was blood. This sequence originates from a woman in her thirties in good health.

The CDR3: CASSLGLAQDPQYF. The CDR3 DNA is TGCGCCAGCAGCTTGGGGCTAGCCCAAGATCCGCAGTATTTT. The rearrangement joins TRBV5-1 to TRBJ2-3; D might be TRBD2 (5 bases). Germline loops: CDR1 SGHRS, CDR2 YFSETQ. This CDR3 is 14 amino acids long.